This is a list of T cell receptor beta chains from one sample in a study of ipilimumab plus nivolumab after autologous stem cell transplantation. The data were produced by immunoSEQ multiplex PCR, yet TCRdb's version contains in-frame clones alone and is incomplete. The sample has 77,000 or so clones; 83% are singletons. Source: PBMCs, taken in a trial of ipilimumab plus nivolumab as post-transplant consolidation. The receptors here all came from a male donor with diffuse large B-cell lymphoma. The CDR3 runs from the conserved cysteine through the conserved F or W. The D gene is left open where the match is weak. Some rows mark clone size as missing; the rest say once, few, many or name a class of expanded clone.

NA TRBJ2-5 TRBV9 TRBD2 TGTGCCAGCAGCGTAACTGGGACTAGTAGCCAAGAGACCCAGTACTTC CASSVTGTSSQETQYF
NA TRBJ2-3 TRBV29-1 NA TGCAGCTTGACTTTAGAGGGTACAGATACGCAGTATTTT CSLTLEGTDTQYF
NA TRBJ1-5 TRBV30 NA TGTGCCTGGAGCCCTAGGAGGGGTCAGCCCCAGCATTTT CAWSPRRGQPQHF
NA TRBJ2-7 TRBV5-1 NA TGCGCCAGCAGCGTGGGGAACAGCGAGCAGTACTTC CASSVGNSEQYF
NA TRBJ1-2 TRBV5-1 NA TGCGCCAGCAGCTTAGAAGGGGGGCTTGGTGGCTACACCTTC CASSLEGGLGGYTF
NA TRBJ1-5 TRBV7-9 TRBD1 TGTGCCAGCAGCTCCAGGGGGGGAAGCAATCAGCCCCAGCATTTT CASSSRGGSNQPQHF
once TRBJ2-3 TRBV7-9 TRBD1 TGTGCCAGCAGCCTTACCGGGACAGGGGGGGATACGCAGTATTTT CASSLTGTGGDTQYF
few TRBJ1-6 TRBV4-1 NA TGCGCCAGCAGCCAAGATAGGGCGGCGGGTACACAATCACCCCTCCACTTT CASSQDRAAGTQSPLHF
NA TRBJ1-1 TRBV29-1 NA TGCAGCGTCCTTGGGGGGGCCCACGCTGAAGCTTTCTTT CSVLGGAHAEAFF
NA TRBJ2-5 TRBV6-5 NA TGTGCCAGCAGTTACTCGACGCCCGCCTCCGGGGGGACCCAGTACTTC CASSYSTPASGGTQYF
NA TRBJ1-5 TRBV6-6 TRBD1 TGTGCCAGCGGCTCGGGACAGACTGCTAGCAATCAGCCCCAGCATTTT CASGSGQTASNQPQHF
few TRBJ1-1 TRBV7-6 TRBD1 TGTGCCAGCAGCCTATGGACAGGGAACACTGAAGCTTTCTTT CASSLWTGNTEAFF
NA TRBJ2-7 TRBV2 NA TGTGCCAGCAGCAGGAGCTCCTACGAGCAGTACTTC CASSRSSYEQYF
few TRBJ1-3 TRBV2 NA TGTGCCAGCGAAGAAAACACCATATATTTT CASEENTIYF